Listed below are T cell receptor beta chains from one sample, sequenced in a study of cytomegalovirus exposure and HLA in healthy donors. This table comes from immunoSEQ multiplex PCR, and its TCRdb copy is limited to in-frame clones, with some not included. The sample holds 100,000 to 150,000 clones; 70% to 90% are singletons and the top ten take under 7%. Sequenced input: PBMCs. The receptors come from a woman aged 40 to 50 in good health and CMV-seropositive. Both conserved end residues are part of each CDR3. The D gene is left open where the match is weak. Where a row states a size, it is once, few, many or the class of an expanded clone; other rows omit it.

TRBD2	TRBV4-1	TRBJ2-7	.	TGCGCCAGCAGCCATCCGGAGCGGGAGTGGACCGAGCAGTACTTC	CASSHPEREWTEQYF
.	TRBV5-8	TRBJ1-1	few	TGTGCCAGCAGCTTGGACGGGACTTTCTTT	CASSLDGTFF
.	TRBV27	TRBJ2-1	.	TGTGCCAGCAGGCGCGGAGGTGAGCAGTTCTTC	CASRRGGEQFF
.	TRBV15	TRBJ2-1	.	TGTGCCACCAGCAGAGAGATAGGGAGCCCCTACAATGAGCAGTTCTTC	CATSREIGSPYNEQFF
TRBD2	TRBV2	TRBJ2-1	.	TGTGCCAGCAGTGAGTGGCTAGCGGGGGGGGTTGAGCAGTTCTTC	CASSEWLAGGVEQFF
.	TRBV9	TRBJ1-6	.	TGTGCCAGCAGCGTAACCCCCCGGGTGGCAGCCCATAATTCACCCCTCCACTTT	CASSVTPRVAAHNSPLHF
.	TRBV6-5	TRBJ2-1	.	TGTGCCAGCAGTCCCGGGGGGCCCGTTCCCCATGAGCAGTTCTTC	CASSPGGPVPHEQFF
.	TRBV2	TRBJ2-5	few	TGTGCCAGCATCCCCCAGCAAGAGACCCAGTACTTC	CASIPQQETQYF
.	TRBV11-1	TRBJ1-1	.	TGTGCCAGCAGCTTGGGCAGGGCGACTGAAGCTTTCTTT	CASSLGRATEAFF
TRBD2	TRBV28	TRBJ2-7	.	TGTGCCAGCAGGTCCGGGACTACCTCCTACGAGCAGTACTTC	CASRSGTTSYEQYF